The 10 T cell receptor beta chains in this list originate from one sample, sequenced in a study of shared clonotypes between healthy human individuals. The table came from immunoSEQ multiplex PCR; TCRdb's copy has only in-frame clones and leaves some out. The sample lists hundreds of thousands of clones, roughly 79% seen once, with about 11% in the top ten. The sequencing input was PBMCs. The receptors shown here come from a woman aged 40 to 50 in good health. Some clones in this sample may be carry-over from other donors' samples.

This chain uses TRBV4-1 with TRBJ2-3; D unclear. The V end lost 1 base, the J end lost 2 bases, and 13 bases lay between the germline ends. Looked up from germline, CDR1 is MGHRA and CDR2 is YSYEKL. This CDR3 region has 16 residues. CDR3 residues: CASSQGYSFPTDTQYF. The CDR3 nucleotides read TGCGCCAGCAGCCAAGGATATAGCTTCCCCACAGATACGCAGTATTTT.

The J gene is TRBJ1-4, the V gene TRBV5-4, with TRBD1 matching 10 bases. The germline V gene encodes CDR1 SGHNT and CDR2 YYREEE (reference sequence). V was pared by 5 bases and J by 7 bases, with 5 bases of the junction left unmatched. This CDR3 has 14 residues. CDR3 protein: CASSYDRGPEKLFF. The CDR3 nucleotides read TGTGCCAGCAGTTACGACAGGGGGCCTGAAAAACTGTTTTTT.

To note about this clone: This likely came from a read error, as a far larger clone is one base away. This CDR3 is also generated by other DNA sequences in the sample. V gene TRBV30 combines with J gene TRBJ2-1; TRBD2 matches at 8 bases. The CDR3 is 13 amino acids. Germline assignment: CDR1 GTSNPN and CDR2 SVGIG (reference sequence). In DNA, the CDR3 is TGTGCCTGGAGCGGGAGGGCCTACAACGAGCAGTTCTTC. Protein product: CAWSGRAYNEQFF. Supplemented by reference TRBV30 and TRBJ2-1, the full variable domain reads SQTIHQWPATLVQPVGSPLSLECTVEGTSNPNLYWYRQAAGRGLQLLFYSVGIGQISSEVPQNLSASRPQDRQFILSSKKLLLSDSGFYLCAWSGRAYNEQFFGPGTRLTVL.

This CDR3 is CASSLGALGSQNIQYF. CDR3 in DNA: TGTGCCAGCAGTCTAGGGGCGCTGGGGTCCCAAAACATTCAGTACTTC. V is TRBV28 and J is TRBJ2-4, with D possibly being TRBD1 (5 bases). CDR1 MDHEN and CDR2 SYDVKM come from the germline V gene. Trimming stripped 5 bases from V and 5 bases from J, with 19 bases between. There are 16 residues in the CDR3.

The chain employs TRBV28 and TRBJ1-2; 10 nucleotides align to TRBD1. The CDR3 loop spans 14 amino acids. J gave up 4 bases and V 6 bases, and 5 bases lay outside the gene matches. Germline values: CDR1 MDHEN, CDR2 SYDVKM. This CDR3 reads CASRDRGRIYGYTF. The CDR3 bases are TGTGCCAGCAGAGACAGGGGGCGCATCTATGGCTACACCTTC.

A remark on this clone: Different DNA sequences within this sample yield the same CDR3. The CDR3 protein is CASSPGGMNTEAFF. The CDR3 DNA reads as TGTGCCAGCAGCCCGGGGGGAATGAACACTGAAGCTTTCTTT. The chain carries TRBV28 and TRBJ1-1, with D perhaps matching TRBD1 (5 bases). V gave up 6 bases and J gave up 0 bases, with 11 bases separating them. From germline, CDR1 is MDHEN and CDR2 SYDVKM. This CDR3 comprises 14 residues.

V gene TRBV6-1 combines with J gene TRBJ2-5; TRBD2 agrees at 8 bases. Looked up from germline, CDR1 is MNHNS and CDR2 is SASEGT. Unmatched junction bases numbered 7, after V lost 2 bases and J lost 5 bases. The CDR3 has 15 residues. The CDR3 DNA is TGTGCCAGCAGTGAATTTTATAGCGGGACTGAGACCCAGTACTTC. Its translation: CASSEFYSGTETQYF.

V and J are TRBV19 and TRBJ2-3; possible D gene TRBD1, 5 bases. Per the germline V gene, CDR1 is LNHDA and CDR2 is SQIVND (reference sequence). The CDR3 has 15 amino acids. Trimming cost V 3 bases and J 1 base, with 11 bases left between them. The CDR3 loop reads CASSMGPKGTDTQYF. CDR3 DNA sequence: TGTGCCAGTAGTATGGGGCCGAAAGGCACAGATACGCAGTATTTT.

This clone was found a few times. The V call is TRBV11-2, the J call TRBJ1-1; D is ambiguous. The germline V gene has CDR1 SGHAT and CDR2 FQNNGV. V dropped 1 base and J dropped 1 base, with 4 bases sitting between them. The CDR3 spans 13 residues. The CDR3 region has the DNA TGTGCCAGCAGCTTAGCCAGGAACACTGAAGCTTTCTTT. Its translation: CASSLARNTEAFF.

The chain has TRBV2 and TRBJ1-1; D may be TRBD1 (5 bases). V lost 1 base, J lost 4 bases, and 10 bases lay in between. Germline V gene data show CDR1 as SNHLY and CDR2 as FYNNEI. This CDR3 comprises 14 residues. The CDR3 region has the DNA TGTGCCAGCAGTGAAGGGAGACAGCCCACTGAAGCTTTCTTT. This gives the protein CASSEGRQPTEAFF.